What follows is one TCR beta chain and its context. Only in-frame clones appear in the TCRdb table, and some are missing; sequencing was by immunoSEQ multiplex PCR. This sample has 2 million to 3 million clones, with roughly 93% found just once. V was pared by 5 bases and J by 7 bases, with 8 bases of the junction left unmatched. CDR1 and CDR2 (germline): MDHEN, SYDVKM. The CDR3 extends over 15 amino acids. This sample was taken from a study of shared clonotypes between healthy human individuals. The genes are TRBV28 and TRBJ1-4; 9 bases align to TRBD1. This sequence originates from a man younger than 35 in good health. Some clones in this sample may be carry-over from other donors' samples. Sequencing was performed on naive CD4+ T cells from PBMCs. As to subset: CD45RA+ positively selected. The CDR3 loop reads CASSLMGQGGEKLFF. The CDR3 DNA follows: TGTGCCAGCAGTCTGATGGGACAGGGAGGTGAAAAACTGTTTTTT.